This T cell receptor beta chain was profiled in a study of tissue T cells after allogeneic stem cell transplantation. Study-level information: This research-autopsy study prospectively enrolled adult allogeneic hematopoietic cell transplant recipients with steroid-refractory graft-versus-host disease. Smaller viable blood or marrow samples skipped sorting for direct DNA extraction. General study points: TCR repertoires tracked anatomic similarity, regardless of disease or transplant status.

As concerns this clone: No antigen is known for it.

Method: immunoSEQ multiplex PCR; TCRdb's copy keeps in-frame clones and lacks some. The sample yields roughly 25,000 clones, about 89% seen once. The source material was blood, sampled before transplantation. The sequence was obtained from a male donor older than 55 who later had graft-versus-host disease after an allogeneic stem cell transplant.

The CDR3 region has the DNA TGTGCCAGCATCCGGAGGTCCGGGGAGCTGTTTTTT. This sequence encodes CASIRRSGELFF. The chain carries TRBV7-9 and TRBJ2-2; TRBD2 might be the D (5 bases). The CDR3 has 12 residues. Between the trimmed V and J ends, which lost 7 bases and 6 bases, there was a span of 9 bases. CDR1 is SEHNR and CDR2 is FQNEAQ in the germline V gene (reference sequence).